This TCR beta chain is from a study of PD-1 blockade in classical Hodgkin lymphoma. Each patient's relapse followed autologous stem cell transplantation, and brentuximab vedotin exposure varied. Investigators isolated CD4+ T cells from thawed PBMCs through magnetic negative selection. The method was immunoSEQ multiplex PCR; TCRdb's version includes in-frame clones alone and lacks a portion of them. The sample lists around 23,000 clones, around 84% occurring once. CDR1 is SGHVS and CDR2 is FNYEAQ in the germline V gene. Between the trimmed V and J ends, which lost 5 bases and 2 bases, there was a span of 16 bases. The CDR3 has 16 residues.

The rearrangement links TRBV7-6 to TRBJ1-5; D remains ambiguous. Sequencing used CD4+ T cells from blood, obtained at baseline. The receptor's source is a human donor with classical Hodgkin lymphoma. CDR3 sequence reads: CASSPAGGGGNQPQHF. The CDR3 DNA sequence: TGTGCCAGCAGCCCCGCCGGCGGCGGGGGCAATCAGCCCCAGCATTTT.